Listed below are T cell receptor beta chains from one sample, sequenced in a study of blood T cell repertoires in COVID-19. Here immunoSEQ multiplex PCR was the method, and the copy in TCRdb shows in-frame clones only, minus some. The table lists approximately 390,000 clones, more than 75% of them singletons. Sequencing was performed on PBMCs or T cells enriched from blood (not recorded which). The receptors were sampled from a woman between 50 and 59 years old who had recovered from COVID-19. CDR3s include the opening cysteine and the closing phenylalanine or tryptophan. A D gene is named only where the DNA matches it firmly. Size tells how often a clone was seen (once, few, many) or the class of an expanded clone, and some rows leave it out.

length,D,J,size,V,DNA,CDR3
15,.,TRBJ1-4,.,TRBV5-1,TGCGCCAGCAGCTTGGATGGCAGAACTAATGAAAAACTGTTTTTT,CASSLDGRTNEKLFF
15,.,TRBJ2-1,once,TRBV4-1,TGCGCCAGCAGCCAAGAGGGGGGGCCGTACAATGAGCAGTTCTTC,CASSQEGGPYNEQFF
17,TRBD2,TRBJ2-3,.,TRBV13,TGTGCCAGCAGCGGACGGGAGAGTAGCGGGGACACAGATACGCAGTATTTT,CASSGRESSGDTDTQYF
18,TRBD1,TRBJ2-6,.,TRBV4-1,TGCGCCAGCAGCCAAGAAAGGGCAGGGGGCGCCGGGGCCAACGTCCTGACTTTC,CASSQERAGGAGANVLTF
12,.,TRBJ1-1,.,TRBV29-1,TGCAGCGTTGGTGAGGGCCACGCTGAAGCTTTCTTT,CSVGEGHAEAFF
17,.,TRBJ1-3,.,TRBV3-1/TRBV3-2,TGTGCCAGCAGCCCCCACGCGGGTTCGGAGGGGAGAAACACCATATATTTT,CASSPHAGSEGRNTIYF
13,.,TRBJ2-3,.,TRBV9,TGTGCCAGCAGCGTCAGGGTCACAGATACGCAGTATTTT,CASSVRVTDTQYF
14,.,TRBJ2-7,.,TRBV5-1,TGCGCCAGCAGCGGGGACGGGGGCTCCTACGAGCAGTACTTC,CASSGDGGSYEQYF
18,TRBD1,TRBJ1-1,.,TRBV4-2,TGTGCCAGCAGCCAAGCGGGAGGGGGCGCGAAATGGAACACTGAAGCTTTCTTT,CASSQAGGGAKWNTEAFF
14,.,TRBJ1-2,.,TRBV28,TGTGCCAGCAGTAGATTGGGACTGAACTATGGCTACACCTTC,CASSRLGLNYGYTF
14,.,TRBJ2-7,.,TRBV7-2,TGTGCCAGCAGCTTCACCGGGACACTCTACGAGCAGTACTTC,CASSFTGTLYEQYF
13,.,TRBJ2-3,.,TRBV7-2,TGTGCCAGCAGCGAGGTGTGGACAGATACGCAGTATTTT,CASSEVWTDTQYF
17,TRBD2,TRBJ2-5,.,TRBV9,TGTGCCAGCAGCGCCGGGACTAGCGGGGGAGCCCGGGAGACCCAGTACTTC,CASSAGTSGGARETQYF
15,TRBD1,TRBJ2-3,.,TRBV18,TGTGCCAGCTCACCGGGACAGGGTGGTACAGATACGCAGTATTTT,CASSPGQGGTDTQYF
15,.,TRBJ1-6,.,TRBV25-1,TGTGCCAGCACCGACATAGGACAGTATAATTCACCCCTCCACTTT,CASTDIGQYNSPLHF
14,.,TRBJ1-6,.,TRBV6-5,TGTGCCAGCAGTTACTCGAAGCTGAATTCACCCCTCCACTTT,CASSYSKLNSPLHF
16,TRBD2,TRBJ2-1,.,TRBV2,TGTGCCAGCAGTGAAAAAGTAGCGGGGCTTTACAATGAGCAGTTCTTC,CASSEKVAGLYNEQFF
14,TRBD1,TRBJ1-3,.,TRBV29-1,TGCAGCGTTAAAGACAGGGGCTCTGGAAACACCATATATTTT,CSVKDRGSGNTIYF
17,.,TRBJ1-2,.,TRBV15,TGTGCCACCAGCAGAGATGACGGCAGGCCAACTAACTATGGCTACACCTTC,CATSRDDGRPTNYGYTF
15,.,TRBJ1-4,.,TRBV19,TGTGCCAGTAGTGCCTTTATTTCGGTGAATGAAAAACTGTTTTTT,CASSAFISVNEKLFF
14,.,TRBJ1-2,.,TRBV24-1,TGTGCCACCCGGGGGGGGCAGGTCCGTAATGGCTACACCTTC,CATRGGQVRNGYTF
16,.,TRBJ2-5,.,TRBV7-2,TGTGCCAGCAGCTTAGTTTCAGGGGCGCGGATAGAGACCCAGTACTTC,CASSLVSGARIETQYF
14,.,TRBJ1-2,.,TRBV4-2,TGTGCCAGCAGCCAAGTAGGCGGATTCAATGGCTACACCTTC,CASSQVGGFNGYTF
15,.,TRBJ1-2,.,TRBV4-1,TGCGCCAGCAGCCAAGAGCGGGGTCGAAGCTATGGCTACACCTTC,CASSQERGRSYGYTF
17,TRBD1,TRBJ2-1,.,TRBV11-3,TGTGCCAGCAGCTTAGGCCCAGGGGGCTCCCTGTACAATGAGCAGTTCTTC,CASSLGPGGSLYNEQFF
15,TRBD2,TRBJ2-3,.,TRBV28,TGTGCCAGCAGTTATTACGGGGGGGCAGCGGATACGCAGTATTTT,CASSYYGGAADTQYF
14,TRBD2,TRBJ2-7,.,TRBV2,TGTGCCAGCAGGGGACTAGTCAGTTCTTACGAGCAGTACTTC,CASRGLVSSYEQYF
15,TRBD2,TRBJ2-1,.,TRBV5-1,TGCGCCAGCAGTCAGGGCGGGGGGCCCGGCCGTGAGCAGTTCTTC,CASSQGGGPGREQFF
13,.,TRBJ2-5,.,TRBV5-1,TGCGCCAGCAGCTTACCCGGGTGGGAGACCCAGTACTTC,CASSLPGWETQYF
16,.,TRBJ1-6,.,TRBV6-5,TGTGCCAGCAGTTACTCGAGTCTGGGCCATAATTCACCCCTCCACTTT,CASSYSSLGHNSPLHF
15,TRBD2,TRBJ2-7,.,TRBV28,TGTGCCAGCAGCTTTCCTAGCGGGGGGGTTGGAGAGCAGTACTTC,CASSFPSGGVGEQYF